One T cell receptor (beta chain) is described in this entry. Its antigen is unknown. Base qualities are not at hand, and no much larger clone is one base apart. The data stem from a study of blood T cell repertoires in COVID-19 (dated by TCRdb to 2018 to 2020). As for the study more broadly: Samples from collaborators originated in the United States, Italy and Spain and spanned both the acute and convalescent phases of COVID-19. The prospective study material was composed of cDNA or gDNA derived from T cells, B-cell-depleted T cells, or PBMCs. Subjects who had been exposed to COVID-19, were actively infected with it, or had recovered from it provided the deeply sampled blood TCRbeta repertoires that made up the dataset. The repertoires were released in a freely available public database intended as a resource for research on the immune response to SARS-CoV-2. The samples were drawn from two sources: the first 160 participants of the ongoing ImmuneRACE study, and over 1,000 subjects contributed by 6 global collaborators. Sample metadata almost always included a de-identified subject ID, COVID-19 status, age in years and sex. Where available, HLA class I and class II types were taken from metadata supplied by the sample provider and were not determined by assay-based typing.

Points the paper makes about the study in general: The amount of clinical and demographic metadata varied by source and participant and was provided uncurated.

The V end loses 7 bases and the J end loses 3 bases, and a stretch of 14 bases separates them. Reading the germline V gene gives CDR1 SGDLS and CDR2 YYNGEE. Counted from cysteine to phenylalanine, this CDR3 has 14 amino acids. Kept here is only the CDR3 DNA, which spans 42 bases and is read in frame from base 1. TCRbeta CDR3 regions were amplified from genomic DNA using the immunoSEQ Assay, a bias-controlled multiplex PCR. As for the original processing: The number of nucleated cells in each sample was estimated from the amplification of reference gene primers within the assay. To quantify the absolute abundance of each unique TCRbeta CDR3 rearrangement, sequence reads were collapsed and filtered. For each sample, productive Simpson clonality was calculated as the square root of Simpson's diversity index across productive rearrangements. TCRdb carries this immuneACCESS record with in-frame sequences only. Its versions omit some clonotypes, under half of them owing to an unresolved V gene in the studies checked, with the rest unexplained. Clone size and the V and J calls come from that table; the DNA yielded D and trimming. The sample contains about 68,000 clones, 80% to 95% of them found a single time. Of the sample, 6.9% falls within the top ten clones.

Whole blood was collected in K2EDTA tubes by collaborating institutions according to the institutions' own protocols. For TCRbeta analysis, collaborators shipped samples as frozen whole blood, isolated PBMCs, or DNA extracted from either of those sample types. This chain joins TRBV9 to TRBJ1-5; perhaps TRBD1 is the D gene, with 6 bases matching. The TCR comes from a human donor in a cohort sampled during active COVID-19. The sequencing sample was made of peripheral blood. The CDR3 region has the sequence CASASGVDNQPQHF. The DNA sequence is given as TGTGCCAGCGCTTCAGGGGTTGACAATCAGCCCCAGCATTTT.